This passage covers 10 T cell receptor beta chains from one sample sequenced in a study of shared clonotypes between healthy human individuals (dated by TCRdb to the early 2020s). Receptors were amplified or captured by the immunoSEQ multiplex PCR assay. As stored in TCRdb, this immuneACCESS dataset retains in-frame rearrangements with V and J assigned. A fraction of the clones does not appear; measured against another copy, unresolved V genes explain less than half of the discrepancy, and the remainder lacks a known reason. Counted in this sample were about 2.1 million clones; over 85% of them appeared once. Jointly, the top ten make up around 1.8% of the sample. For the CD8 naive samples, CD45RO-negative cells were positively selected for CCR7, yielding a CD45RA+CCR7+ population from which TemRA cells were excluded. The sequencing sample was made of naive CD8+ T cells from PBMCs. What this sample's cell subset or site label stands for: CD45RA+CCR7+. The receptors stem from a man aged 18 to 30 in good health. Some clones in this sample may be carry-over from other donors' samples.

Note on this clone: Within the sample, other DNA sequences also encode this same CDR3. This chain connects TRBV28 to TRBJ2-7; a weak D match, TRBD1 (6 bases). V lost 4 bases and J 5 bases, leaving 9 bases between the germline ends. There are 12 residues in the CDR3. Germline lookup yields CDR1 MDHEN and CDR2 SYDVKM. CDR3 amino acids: CASSSRGHEQYF. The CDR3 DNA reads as TGTGCCAGCAGTTCCAGGGGCCACGAGCAGTACTTC.

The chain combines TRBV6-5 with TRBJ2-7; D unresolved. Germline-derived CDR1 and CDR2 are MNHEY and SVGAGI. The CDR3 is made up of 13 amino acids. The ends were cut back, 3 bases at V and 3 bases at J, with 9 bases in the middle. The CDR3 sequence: CASSYGPRYEQYF. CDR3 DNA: TGTGCCAGCAGTTATGGGCCGCGCTACGAGCAGTACTTC.

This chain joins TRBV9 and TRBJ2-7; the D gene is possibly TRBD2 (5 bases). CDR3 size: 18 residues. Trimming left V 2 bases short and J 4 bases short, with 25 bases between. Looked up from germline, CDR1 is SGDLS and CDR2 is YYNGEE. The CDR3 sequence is CASSVSPAEPDKLYEQYF. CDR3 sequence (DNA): TGTGCCAGCAGCGTGTCACCAGCGGAGCCCGACAAACTTTACGAGCAGTACTTC. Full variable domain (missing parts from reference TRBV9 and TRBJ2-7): DSGVTQTPKHLITATGQRVTLRCSPRSGDLSVYWYQQSLDQGLQFLIQYYNGEERAKGNILERFSAQQFPDLHSELNLSSLELGDSALYFCASSVSPAEPDKLYEQYFGPGTRLTVT.

Here the CDR3 DNA reads TGTGCCAGCAGCCACAACAGGGGAACTAATGAAAAACTGTTTTTT. Protein product: CASSHNRGTNEKLFF. This rearrangement joins TRBV27 to TRBJ1-4; 7 bases map to TRBD1. The length of the CDR3 is 15 residues. In germline, CDR1 is MNHEY, CDR2 SMNVEV (reference sequence). The J segment lost 1 base and the V segment lost 6 bases, leaving 5 bases of the junction unmatched.

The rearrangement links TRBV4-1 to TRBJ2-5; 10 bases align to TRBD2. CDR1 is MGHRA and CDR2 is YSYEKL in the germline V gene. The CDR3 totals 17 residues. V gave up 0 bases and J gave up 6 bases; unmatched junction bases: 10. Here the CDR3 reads CASSQDQGTSVRKTQYF. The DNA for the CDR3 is TGCGCCAGCAGCCAAGATCAGGGGACTAGCGTTAGAAAGACCCAGTACTTC.

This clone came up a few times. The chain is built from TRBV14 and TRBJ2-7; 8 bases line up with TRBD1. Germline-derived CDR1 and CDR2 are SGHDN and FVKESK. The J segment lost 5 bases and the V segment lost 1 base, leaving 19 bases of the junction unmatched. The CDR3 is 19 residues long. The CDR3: CASSQGAGGSSRSWDEQYF. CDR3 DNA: TGTGCCAGCAGCCAAGGGGCAGGGGGCAGTAGCCGGTCTTGGGACGAGCAGTACTTC.

The CDR3 bases are TGTGCCAGCAGCACCCACGGGGGTGGGACCGGGGAGCTGTTTTTT. Its translation is CASSTHGGGTGELFF. This chain connects TRBV9 to TRBJ2-2; TRBD2 might be the D (6 bases). The CDR3 spans 15 residues. CDR1 and CDR2 (germline): SGDLS, YYNGEE. The germline V and J ends were trimmed by 4 bases and 5 bases, with 15 bases remaining between them. Drawing the rest from reference TRBV9 and TRBJ2-2, the complete variable domain is DSGVTQTPKHLITATGQRVTLRCSPRSGDLSVYWYQQSLDQGLQFLIQYYNGEERAKGNILERFSAQQFPDLHSELNLSSLELGDSALYFCASSTHGGGTGELFFGEGSRLTVL.

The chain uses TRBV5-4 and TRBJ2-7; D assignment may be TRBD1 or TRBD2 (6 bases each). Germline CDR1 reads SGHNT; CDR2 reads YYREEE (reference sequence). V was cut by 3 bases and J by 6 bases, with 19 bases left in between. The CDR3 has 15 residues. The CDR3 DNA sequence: TGTGCCAGCAGCTGGGGGCCTGGGGGGCTCCGCGAGCAGTACTTC. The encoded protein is CASSWGPGGLREQYF.

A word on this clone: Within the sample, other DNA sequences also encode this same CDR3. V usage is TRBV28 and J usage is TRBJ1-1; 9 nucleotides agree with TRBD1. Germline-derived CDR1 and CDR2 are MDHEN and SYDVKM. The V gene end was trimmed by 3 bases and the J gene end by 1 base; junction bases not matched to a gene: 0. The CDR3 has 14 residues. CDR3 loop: CASSLTGGNTEAFF. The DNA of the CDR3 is TGTGCCAGCAGTTTGACAGGGGGGAACACTGAAGCTTTCTTT.

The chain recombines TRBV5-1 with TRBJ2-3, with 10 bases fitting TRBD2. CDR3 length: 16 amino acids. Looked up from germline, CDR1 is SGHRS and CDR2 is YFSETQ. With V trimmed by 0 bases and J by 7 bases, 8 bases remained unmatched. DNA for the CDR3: TGCGCCAGCAGCTTGGCCAGCGGGAGGGCCTTTCATACGCAGTATTTT. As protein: CASSLASGRAFHTQYF.